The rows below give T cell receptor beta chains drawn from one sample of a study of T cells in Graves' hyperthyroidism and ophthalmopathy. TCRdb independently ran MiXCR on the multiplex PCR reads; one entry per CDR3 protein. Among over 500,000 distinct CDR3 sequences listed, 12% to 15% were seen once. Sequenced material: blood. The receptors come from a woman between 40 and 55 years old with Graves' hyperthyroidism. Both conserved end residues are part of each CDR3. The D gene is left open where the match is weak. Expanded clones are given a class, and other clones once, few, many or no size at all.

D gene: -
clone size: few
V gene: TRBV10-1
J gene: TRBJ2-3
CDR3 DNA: TGCGCCAGCAGCGCGTTGGGGGAAAGTAAAGATACGCAGTATTTT
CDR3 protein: CASSALGESKDTQYF

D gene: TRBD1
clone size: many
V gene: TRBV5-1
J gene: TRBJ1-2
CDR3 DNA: TGCGCCAGCAGGGATGACAGGGGGCCCCTCTATGGCTACACCTTC
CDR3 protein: CASRDDRGPLYGYTF

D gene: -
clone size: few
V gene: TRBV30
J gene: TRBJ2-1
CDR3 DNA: TGTGCCTGGAACCGGGACCACAATGAGCAGTTCTTC
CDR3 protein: CAWNRDHNEQFF

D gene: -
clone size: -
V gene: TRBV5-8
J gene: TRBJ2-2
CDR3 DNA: TGTGCCAGCAGCTTGGTTATGTTTATCGGGGCCACCGGGGAGCTGTTTTTT
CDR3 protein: CASSLVMFIGATGELFF

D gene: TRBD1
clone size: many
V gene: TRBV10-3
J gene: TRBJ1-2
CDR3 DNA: TGTGCCATCAGTGAGTCCGGGACAGGGGATGGCTACACCTTC
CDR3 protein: CAISESGTGDGYTF

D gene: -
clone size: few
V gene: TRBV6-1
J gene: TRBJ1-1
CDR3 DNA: TGTGCCAGCAGTGAAGGGCGGGGGCGGACTGAAGCTTTCTTT
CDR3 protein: CASSEGRGRTEAFF

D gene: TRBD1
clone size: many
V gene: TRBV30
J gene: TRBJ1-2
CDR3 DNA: TGTGCCTGGAATTCGGGACAGGGCAATGGCTACACCTTC
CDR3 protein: CAWNSGQGNGYTF

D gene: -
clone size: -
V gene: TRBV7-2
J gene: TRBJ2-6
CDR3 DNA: TGTGCCAGCATCTGGAACCCCATCTCTGGGGCCAACGTCCTGACTTTC
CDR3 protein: CASIWNPISGANVLTF

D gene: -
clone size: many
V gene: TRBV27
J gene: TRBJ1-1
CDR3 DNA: TGTGCCAGCAGTTTTGGAGGGGATGCTTTCTTT
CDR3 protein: CASSFGGDAFF

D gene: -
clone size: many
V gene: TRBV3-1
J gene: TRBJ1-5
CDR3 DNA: TGTGCCAGCAGCCAAGGCCTAGGGCCCCAGCATTTT
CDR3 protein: CASSQGLGPQHF

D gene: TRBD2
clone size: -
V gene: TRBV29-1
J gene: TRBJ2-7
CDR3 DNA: TGCAGCGTATCAGGACTAGGTTTTTCCTACGAGCAGTACTTC
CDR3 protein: CSVSGLGFSYEQYF

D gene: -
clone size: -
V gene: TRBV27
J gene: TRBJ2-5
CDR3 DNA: TGTGCCAGCAGTTCGGGACTTGGGAGGGAGACCCAGTACTTC
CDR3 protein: CASSSGLGRETQYF

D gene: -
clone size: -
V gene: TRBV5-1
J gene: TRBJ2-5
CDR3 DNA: TGCGCCAGCACGACAGAAAACCAAGAGACCCAGTACTTC
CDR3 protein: CASTTENQETQYF

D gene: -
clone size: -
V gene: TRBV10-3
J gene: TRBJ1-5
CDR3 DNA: TGTGCCATCACACCAGGGGTGTCGCAGCCCCAGCATTTT
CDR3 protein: CAITPGVSQPQHF

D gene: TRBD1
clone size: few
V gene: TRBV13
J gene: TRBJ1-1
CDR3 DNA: TGTGCCAGCAGCTTAGAGAGCTTTTTTGGGACAGGGGGAATGAACACTGAAGCTTTCTTT
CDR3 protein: CASSLESFFGTGGMNTEAFF

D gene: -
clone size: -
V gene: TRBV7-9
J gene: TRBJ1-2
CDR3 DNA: TGTGCCAGCAGCTTAGAACAGGGTGGCGGCTACACCTTC
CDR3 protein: CASSLEQGGGYTF

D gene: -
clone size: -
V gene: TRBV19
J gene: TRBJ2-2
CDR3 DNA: TGTGCCAGTAGTGGTTGGAACACCGGGGAGCTGTTTTTT
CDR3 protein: CASSGWNTGELFF

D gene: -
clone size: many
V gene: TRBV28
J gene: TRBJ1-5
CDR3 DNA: TGTGCCAGCAGTTTAGAGTGGGGGGCCGGGAATCAGCCCCAGCATTTT
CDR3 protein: CASSLEWGAGNQPQHF

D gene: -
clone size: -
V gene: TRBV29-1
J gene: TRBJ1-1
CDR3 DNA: TGCAGCGTTGCACCAATGAACACTGAAGCTTTCTTT
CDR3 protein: CSVAPMNTEAFF

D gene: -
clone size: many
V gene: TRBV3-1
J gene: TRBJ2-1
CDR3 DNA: TGTGCCAGCAGCCAAGAAAGACCGGGACGGATAATTTACAATGAGCAGTTCTTC
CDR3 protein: CASSQERPGRIIYNEQFF

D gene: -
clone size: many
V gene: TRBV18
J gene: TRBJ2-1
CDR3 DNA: TGTGCCAGCTCACCCTTGACAGGTGAGCAGTTCTTC
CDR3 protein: CASSPLTGEQFF

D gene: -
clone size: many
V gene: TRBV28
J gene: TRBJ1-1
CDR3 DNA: TGTGCCAGCAGCCCCGGGGGGGGGTGGGTGAACACTGAAGCTTTCTTT
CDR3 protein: CASSPGGGWVNTEAFF

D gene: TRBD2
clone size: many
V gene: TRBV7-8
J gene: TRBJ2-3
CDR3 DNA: TGTGCCAGCAGCCCCCGGACTAGCGTGGTCGCGGGTACGCAGTATTTT
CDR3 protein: CASSPRTSVVAGTQYF

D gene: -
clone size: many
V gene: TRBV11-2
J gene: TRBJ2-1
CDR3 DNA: TGTGCCAGCAGCTTAGTAGGTACATCCTACAATGAGCAGTTCTTC
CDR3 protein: CASSLVGTSYNEQFF

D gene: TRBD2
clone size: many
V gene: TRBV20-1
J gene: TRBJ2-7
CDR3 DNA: TGCAGTGTTCAGACTAGCGGGAGGAACGAGCAGTACTTC
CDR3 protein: CSVQTSGRNEQYF